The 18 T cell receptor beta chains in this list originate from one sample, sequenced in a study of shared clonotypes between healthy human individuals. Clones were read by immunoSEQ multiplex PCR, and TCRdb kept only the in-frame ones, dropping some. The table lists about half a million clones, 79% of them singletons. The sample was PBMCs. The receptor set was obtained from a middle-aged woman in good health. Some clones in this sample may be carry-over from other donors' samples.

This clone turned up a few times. For the CDR3, the DNA is TGTGCCAGCAGGGCCACTAGCGGACCGAACACCGGGGAGCTGTTTTTT. This sequence encodes CASRATSGPNTGELFF. The chain is built from TRBV7-9 and TRBJ2-2; 8 positions agree with TRBD2. The junction had 6 bases not matched to a gene; V was cut back by 6 bases and J by 0 bases. Germline CDR1 SEHNR, CDR2 FQNEAQ (reference sequence). The CDR3 runs 16 residues.

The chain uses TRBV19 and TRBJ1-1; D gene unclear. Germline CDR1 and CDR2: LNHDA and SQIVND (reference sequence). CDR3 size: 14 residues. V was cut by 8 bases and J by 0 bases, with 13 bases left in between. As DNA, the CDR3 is TGTGCCAGTGGAAAACCGGGGATGAACACTGAAGCTTTCTTT. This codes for CASGKPGMNTEAFF.

The CDR3 DNA sequence: TGTGCCAGCAGCACGGGACTAGCGGTTCAAGAGACCCAGTACTTC. It translates to CASSTGLAVQETQYF. The rearrangement links TRBV5-4 to TRBJ2-5; 11 nucleotides align to TRBD2. CDR3 length: 15 residues. V lost 4 bases to trimming and J lost 2 bases; unmatched junction nucleotides: 4. Germline V gene data show CDR1 as SGHNT and CDR2 as YYREEE (reference sequence).

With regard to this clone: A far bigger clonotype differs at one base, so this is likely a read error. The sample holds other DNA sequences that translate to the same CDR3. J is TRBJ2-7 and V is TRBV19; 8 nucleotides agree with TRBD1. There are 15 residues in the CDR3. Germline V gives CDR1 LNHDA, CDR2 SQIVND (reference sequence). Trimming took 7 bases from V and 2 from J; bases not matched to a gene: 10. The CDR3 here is CASNQGTGGPYEQYF. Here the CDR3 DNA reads TGTGCCAGTAACCAAGGGACAGGAGGACCCTACGAGCAGTACTTC.

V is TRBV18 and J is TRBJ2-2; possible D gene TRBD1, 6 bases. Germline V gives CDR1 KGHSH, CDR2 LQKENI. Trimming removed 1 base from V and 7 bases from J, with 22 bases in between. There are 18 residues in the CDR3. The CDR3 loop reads CASSPRTGQSRFGGELFF. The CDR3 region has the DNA TGTGCCAGCTCACCACGGACCGGACAGAGCCGTTTTGGCGGGGAGCTGTTTTTT.

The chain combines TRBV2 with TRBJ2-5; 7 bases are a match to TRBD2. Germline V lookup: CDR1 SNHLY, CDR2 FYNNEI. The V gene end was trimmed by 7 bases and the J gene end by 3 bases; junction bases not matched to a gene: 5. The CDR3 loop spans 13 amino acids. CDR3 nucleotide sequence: TGTGCCAGCAAGGCTAGCGGAAAAGAGACCCAGTACTTC. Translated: CASKASGKETQYF. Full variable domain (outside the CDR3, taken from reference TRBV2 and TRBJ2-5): EPEVTQTPSHQVTQMGQEVILRCVPISNHLYFYWYRQILGQKVEFLVSFYNNEISEKSEIFDDQFSVERPDGSNFTLKIRSTKLEDSAMYFCASKASGKETQYFGPGTRLLVL.

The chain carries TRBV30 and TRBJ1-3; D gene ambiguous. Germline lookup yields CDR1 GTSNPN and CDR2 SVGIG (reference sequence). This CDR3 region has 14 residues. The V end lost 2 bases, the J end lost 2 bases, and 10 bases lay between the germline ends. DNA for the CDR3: TGTGCCTGGAGTCTTCGGCAAGCTGGAAACACCATATATTTT. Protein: CAWSLRQAGNTIYF.

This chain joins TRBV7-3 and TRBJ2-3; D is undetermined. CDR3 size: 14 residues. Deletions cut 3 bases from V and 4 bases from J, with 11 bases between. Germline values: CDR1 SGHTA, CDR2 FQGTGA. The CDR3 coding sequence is TGTGCCAGCAGCTTGTCTTACGCGTCAGATACGCAGTATTTT. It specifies CASSLSYASDTQYF.

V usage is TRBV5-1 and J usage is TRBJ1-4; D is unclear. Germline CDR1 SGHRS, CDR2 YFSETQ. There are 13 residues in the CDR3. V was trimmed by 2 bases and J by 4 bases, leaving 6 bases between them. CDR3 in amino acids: CASSFQNNEKLFF. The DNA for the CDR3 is TGCGCCAGCAGCTTCCAGAATAATGAAAAACTGTTTTTT. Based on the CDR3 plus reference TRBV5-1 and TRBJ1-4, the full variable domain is KAGVTQTPRYLIKTRGQQVTLSCSPISGHRSVSWYQQTPGQGLQFLFEYFSETQRNKGNFPGRFSGRQFSNSRSEMNVSTLELGDSALYLCASSFQNNEKLFFGSGTQLSVL.

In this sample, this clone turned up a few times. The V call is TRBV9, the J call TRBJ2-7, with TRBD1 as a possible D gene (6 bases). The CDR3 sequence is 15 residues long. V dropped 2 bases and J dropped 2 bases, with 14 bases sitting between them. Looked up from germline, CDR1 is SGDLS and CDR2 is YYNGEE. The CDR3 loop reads CASSVGRGNPYEQYF. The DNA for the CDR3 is TGTGCCAGCAGCGTTGGCAGGGGCAACCCCTACGAGCAGTACTTC.

The CDR3 region has the DNA TGCGCCAGCAGCCGGGTCGACAGTTCCACTGATGCGCAGTATTTT. As protein: CASSRVDSSTDAQYF. This chain links TRBV4-1 with TRBJ2-3; D is perhaps TRBD1 (5 bases). V lost 4 bases to trimming and J lost 10 bases, with 21 bases between them. This CDR3 is 15 amino acids long. Germline V gene sequence: CDR1 MGHRA, CDR2 YSYEKL.

The CDR3: CASSHRDRNSPLHF. The CDR3 DNA reads TGCGCCAGCAGCCACCGGGACAGAAATTCACCCCTCCACTTT. The chain recombines TRBV4-3 with TRBJ1-6, with TRBD1 matching 7 bases. This CDR3 is built from 14 residues. The germline V gene has CDR1 LGHNA and CDR2 YSLEER. Losses at the gene ends were 3 bases for V and 7 bases for J; bases not matched to a gene: 3.

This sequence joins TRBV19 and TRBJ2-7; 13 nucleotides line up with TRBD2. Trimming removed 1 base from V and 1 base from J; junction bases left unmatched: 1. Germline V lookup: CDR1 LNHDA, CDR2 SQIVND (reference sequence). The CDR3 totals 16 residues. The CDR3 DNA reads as TGTGCCAGTAGTATAGGACTAGCGGGAGGTTCCTACGAGCAGTACTTC. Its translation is CASSIGLAGGSYEQYF. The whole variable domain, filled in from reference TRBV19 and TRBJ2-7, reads DGGITQSPKYLFRKEGQNVTLSCEQNLNHDAMYWYRQDPGQGLRLIYYSQIVNDFQKGDIAEGYSVSREKKESFPLTVTSAQKNPTAFYLCASSIGLAGGSYEQYFGPGTRLTVT.

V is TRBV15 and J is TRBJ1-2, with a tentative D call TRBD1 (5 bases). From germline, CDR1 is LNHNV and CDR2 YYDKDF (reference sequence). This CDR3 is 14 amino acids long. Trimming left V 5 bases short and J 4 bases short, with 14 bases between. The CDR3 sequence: CATSPGGDFYGYTF. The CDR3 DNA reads TGTGCCACCAGCCCCGGGGGGGACTTCTATGGCTACACCTTC.

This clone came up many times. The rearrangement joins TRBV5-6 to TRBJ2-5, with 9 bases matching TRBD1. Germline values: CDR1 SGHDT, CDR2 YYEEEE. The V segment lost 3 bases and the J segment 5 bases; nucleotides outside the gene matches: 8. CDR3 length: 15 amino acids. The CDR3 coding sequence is TGTGCCAGCAGCTCCAACAGGGGGCACCGGGAGACCCAGTACTTC. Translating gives CASSSNRGHRETQYF.

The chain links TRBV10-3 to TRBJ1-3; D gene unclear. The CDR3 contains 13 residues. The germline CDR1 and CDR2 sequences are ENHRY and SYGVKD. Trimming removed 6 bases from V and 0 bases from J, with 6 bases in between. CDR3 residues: CAIRAASGNTIYF. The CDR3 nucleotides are TGTGCCATCAGGGCAGCCTCTGGAAACACCATATATTTT.

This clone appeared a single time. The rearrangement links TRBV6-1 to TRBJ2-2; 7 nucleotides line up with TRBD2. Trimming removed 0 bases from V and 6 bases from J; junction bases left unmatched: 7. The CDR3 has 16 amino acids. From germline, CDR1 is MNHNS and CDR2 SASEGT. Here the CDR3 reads CASSEALGGWSGELFF. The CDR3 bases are TGTGCCAGCAGTGAAGCACTGGGGGGGTGGTCCGGGGAGCTGTTTTTT.

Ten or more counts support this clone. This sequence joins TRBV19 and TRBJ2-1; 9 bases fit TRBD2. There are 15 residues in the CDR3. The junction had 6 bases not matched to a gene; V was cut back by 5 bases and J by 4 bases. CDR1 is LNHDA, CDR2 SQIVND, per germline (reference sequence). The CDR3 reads CASSPAGLAYNEQFF. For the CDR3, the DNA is TGTGCCAGTAGTCCGGCGGGACTAGCTTACAATGAGCAGTTCTTC.